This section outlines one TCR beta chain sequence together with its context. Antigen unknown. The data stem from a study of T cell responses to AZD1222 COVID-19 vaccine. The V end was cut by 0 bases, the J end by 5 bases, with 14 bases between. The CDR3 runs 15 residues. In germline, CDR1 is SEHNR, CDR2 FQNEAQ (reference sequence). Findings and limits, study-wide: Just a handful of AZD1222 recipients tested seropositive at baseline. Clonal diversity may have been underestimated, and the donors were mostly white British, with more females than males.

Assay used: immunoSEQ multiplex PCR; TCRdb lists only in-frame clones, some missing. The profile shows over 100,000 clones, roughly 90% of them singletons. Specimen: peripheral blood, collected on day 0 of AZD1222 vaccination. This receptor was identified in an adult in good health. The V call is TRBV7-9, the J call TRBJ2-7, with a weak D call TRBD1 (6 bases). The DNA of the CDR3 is TGTGCCAGCAGCTTAGCGGGGCCAGGGGTCCACGAGCAGTACTTC. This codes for CASSLAGPGVHEQYF.